This TCR beta chain is from a study of response to subunit inactivated influenza vaccine. Each CDR3 protein is one row after TCRdb ran MiXCR on the RT-PCR reads. This sample yields roughly 700,000 distinct CDR3 sequences, of which approximately 15% are seen a single time; approximately 7% belongs to the top ten. The CDR3 is 17 residues long. The junction had 15 bases not matched to a gene; V was cut back by 7 bases and J by 4 bases. CDR1 is SGHAT, CDR2 FQNNGV, per germline. The sample consisted of PBMCs from blood, taken 14 to 15 days before vaccination. This clonotype originated in a man aged 45-60 years who received an inactivated influenza vaccine. The chain is built from TRBV11-2 and TRBJ1-1, with 10 bases fitting TRBD1. The DNA of the CDR3 is TGTGCCAGCACCGTGGGACAGGGGATGATCAGAGGCACTGAAGCTTTCTTT. Translated, it gives CASTVGQGMIRGTEAFF.